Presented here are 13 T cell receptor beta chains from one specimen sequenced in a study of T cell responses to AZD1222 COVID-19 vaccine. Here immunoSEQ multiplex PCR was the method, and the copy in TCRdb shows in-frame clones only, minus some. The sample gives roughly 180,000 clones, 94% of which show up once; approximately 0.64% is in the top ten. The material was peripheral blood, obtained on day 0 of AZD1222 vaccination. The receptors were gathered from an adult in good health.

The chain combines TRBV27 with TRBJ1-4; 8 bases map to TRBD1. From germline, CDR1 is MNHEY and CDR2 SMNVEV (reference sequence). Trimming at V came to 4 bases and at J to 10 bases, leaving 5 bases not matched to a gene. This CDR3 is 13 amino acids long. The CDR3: CASSSSTGGKLFF. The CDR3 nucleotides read TGTGCCAGCAGTTCCTCCACAGGGGGAAAACTGTTTTTT.

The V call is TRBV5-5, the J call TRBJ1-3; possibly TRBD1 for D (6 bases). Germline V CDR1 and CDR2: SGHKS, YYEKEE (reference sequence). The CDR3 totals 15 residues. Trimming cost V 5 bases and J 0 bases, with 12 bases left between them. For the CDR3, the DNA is TGTGCCAGCAGTTCAACAGGGAACTCTGGAAACACCATATATTTT. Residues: CASSSTGNSGNTIYF.

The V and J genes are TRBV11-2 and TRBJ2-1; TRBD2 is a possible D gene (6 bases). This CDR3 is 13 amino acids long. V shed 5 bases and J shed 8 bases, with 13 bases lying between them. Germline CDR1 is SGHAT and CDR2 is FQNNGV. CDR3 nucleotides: TGTGCCAGCAGCATCCGTGCGGGGCATGAGCAGTTCTTC. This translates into CASSIRAGHEQFF.

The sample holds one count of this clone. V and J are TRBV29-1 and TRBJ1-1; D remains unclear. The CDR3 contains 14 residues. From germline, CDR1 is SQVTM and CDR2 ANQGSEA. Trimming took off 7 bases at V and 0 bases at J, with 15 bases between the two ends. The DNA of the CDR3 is TGCAGCGGGGCCCCTGGGTACATGAACACTGAAGCTTTCTTT. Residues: CSGAPGYMNTEAFF.

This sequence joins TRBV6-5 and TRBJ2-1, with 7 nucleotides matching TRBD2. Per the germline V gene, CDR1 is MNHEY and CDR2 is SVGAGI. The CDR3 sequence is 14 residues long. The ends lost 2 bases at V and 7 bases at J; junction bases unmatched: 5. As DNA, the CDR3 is TGTGCCAGCAGTTACGGGGCGGGAGATAATGAGCAGTTCTTC. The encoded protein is CASSYGAGDNEQFF.

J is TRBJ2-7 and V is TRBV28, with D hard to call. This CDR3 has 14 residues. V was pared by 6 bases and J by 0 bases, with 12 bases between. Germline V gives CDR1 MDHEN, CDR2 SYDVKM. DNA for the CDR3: TGTGCCAGCAGCCTGACACAGACCTCCTACGAGCAGTACTTC. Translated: CASSLTQTSYEQYF.

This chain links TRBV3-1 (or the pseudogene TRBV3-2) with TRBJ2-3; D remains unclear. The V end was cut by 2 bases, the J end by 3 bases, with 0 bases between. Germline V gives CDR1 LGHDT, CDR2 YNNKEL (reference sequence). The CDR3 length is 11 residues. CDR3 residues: CASSQTDTQYF. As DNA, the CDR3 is TGTGCCAGCAGCCAAACAGATACGCAGTATTTT.

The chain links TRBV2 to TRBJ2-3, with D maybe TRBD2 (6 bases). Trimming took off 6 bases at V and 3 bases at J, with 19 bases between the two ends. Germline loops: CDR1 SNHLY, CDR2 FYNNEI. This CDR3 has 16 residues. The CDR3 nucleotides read TGTGCCAGCAGCCACCGGTCTAGCGCGGGAACAGATACGCAGTATTTT. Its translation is CASSHRSSAGTDTQYF.

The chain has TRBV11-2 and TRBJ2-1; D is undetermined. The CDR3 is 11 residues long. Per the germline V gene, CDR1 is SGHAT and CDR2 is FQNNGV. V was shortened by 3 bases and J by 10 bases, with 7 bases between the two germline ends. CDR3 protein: CASSFRNEQFF. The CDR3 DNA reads TGTGCCAGCAGCTTTCGAAACGAGCAGTTCTTC.

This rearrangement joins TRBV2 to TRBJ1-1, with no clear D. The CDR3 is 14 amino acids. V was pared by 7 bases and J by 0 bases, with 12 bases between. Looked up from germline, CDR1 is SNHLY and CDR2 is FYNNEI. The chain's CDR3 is CASNGGRMNTEAFF. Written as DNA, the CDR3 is TGTGCCAGCAATGGAGGGAGGATGAACACTGAAGCTTTCTTT.

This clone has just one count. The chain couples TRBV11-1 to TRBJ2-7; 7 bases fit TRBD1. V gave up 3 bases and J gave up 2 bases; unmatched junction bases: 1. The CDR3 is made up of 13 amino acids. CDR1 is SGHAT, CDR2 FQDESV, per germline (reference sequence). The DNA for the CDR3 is TGTGCCAGCAGCTTGGACAGGACCTACGAGCAGTACTTC. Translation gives CASSLDRTYEQYF.

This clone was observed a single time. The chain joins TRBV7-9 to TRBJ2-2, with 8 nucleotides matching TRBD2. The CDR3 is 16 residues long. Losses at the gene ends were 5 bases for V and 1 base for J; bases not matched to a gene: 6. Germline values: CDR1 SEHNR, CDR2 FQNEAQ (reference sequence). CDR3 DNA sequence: TGTGCCAGCAGCCCTCCACTAGCGGTGAACACCGGGGAGCTGTTTTTT. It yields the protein CASSPPLAVNTGELFF.

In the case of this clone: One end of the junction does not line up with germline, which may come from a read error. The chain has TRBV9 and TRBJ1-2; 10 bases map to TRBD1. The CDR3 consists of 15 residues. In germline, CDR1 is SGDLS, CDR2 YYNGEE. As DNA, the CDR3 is TGTGCCAGCAGCGGCTTAAGCCGTCGGGGACAGGGGCCTCACTTC. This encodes CASSGLSRRGQGPHF.